This T cell receptor beta chain was identified during a study of blood T cell repertoires in COVID-19. Study as a whole: The origin of the acute and convalescent COVID-19 samples was the United States, Italy and Spain.

Some clones are missing from TCRdb's copy, which holds only in-frame ones; the method was immunoSEQ multiplex PCR. The top ten clones hold 1% of a sample with 310,000 or so clones, around 87% of them seen once. V lost 4 bases to trimming and J lost 4 bases, with 11 bases between them. From germline, CDR1 is SGHRS and CDR2 YFSETQ. The CDR3 totals 13 residues. The clonotype comes from a middle-aged man with active or convalescent COVID-19. This sequence joins TRBV5-1 and TRBJ1-2, with a possible D match to TRBD1 (6 bases). The sample was peripheral blood. For the CDR3, the DNA is TGCGCCAGCAGCGTGGACAGAATCTATGGCTACACCTTC. The encoded protein is CASSVDRIYGYTF.